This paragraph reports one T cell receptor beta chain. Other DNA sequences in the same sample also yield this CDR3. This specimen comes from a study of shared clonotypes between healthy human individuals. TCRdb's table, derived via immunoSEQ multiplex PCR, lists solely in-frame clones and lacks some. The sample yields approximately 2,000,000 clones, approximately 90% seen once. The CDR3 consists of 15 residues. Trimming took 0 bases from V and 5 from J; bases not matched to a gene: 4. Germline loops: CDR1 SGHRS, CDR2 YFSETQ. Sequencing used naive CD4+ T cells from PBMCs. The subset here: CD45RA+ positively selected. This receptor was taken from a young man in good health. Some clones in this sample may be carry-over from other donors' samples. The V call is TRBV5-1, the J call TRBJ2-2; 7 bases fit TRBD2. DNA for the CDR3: TGCGCCAGCAGCTTGGCCGGGGGAGGGACCGGGGAGCTGTTTTTT. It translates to CASSLAGGGTGELFF.